The source of this T cell receptor beta chain is a study of HIV-infected patients and healthy controls. The germline V and J ends were trimmed by 6 bases and 5 bases, with 19 bases remaining between them. The CDR3 totals 15 residues. Study-wide results and caveats: Healthy controls carried many MAIT alpha-chain CDR3s, while HIV+ repertoires had few.

Alpha and beta constant-region primers primed reverse transcription of around 500 ng RNA. Alpha and beta chain libraries were made separately by chain-specific third strand synthesis with multiplexing indices. Each molecule carried a 12-nucleotide identifier made of two joined random hexamers added before amplification. TCRdb fed the 5' RACE reads into MiXCR, producing one record per CDR3 protein. The table records 15,000 to 20,000 distinct CDR3 sequences, about 5% of them present only once. No cell fractionation was done, so the repertoire covers all unsorted peripheral blood T cells. An approximately 2.5 ml peripheral blood sample was taken for RNA. This clonotype was detected ten times or more. The antigen is undetermined.

The rearrangement joins TRBV12-3 or TRBV12-4 to TRBJ1-1; the D gene is possibly TRBD1 (6 bases). The material sequenced was blood. The sequence came from an adult in good health. The CDR3 sequence: CASRSWDNVRTEAFF. As DNA, the CDR3 is TGTGCCAGCAGATCTTGGGACAACGTAAGGACTGAAGCTTTCTTT.